The next 26 T cell receptor beta chains were all read from a single sample in a study of identical twins. TCRdb used MiXCR to reprocess the 5' RACE reads, holding one entry per CDR3 protein. The sample has nearly 900,000 distinct CDR3 sequences, 9% to 15% seen once. This sample also belongs to another study, concerning yellow fever vaccine responses in identical twins.

The sequenced sample was PBMCs. All receptors derive from a woman in her late teens or twenties in good health.

This clonotype was seen a few times. This rearrangement joins TRBV6-1 to TRBJ1-6; D gene uncertain. This CDR3 spans 12 amino acids. Germline assignment: CDR1 MNHNS and CDR2 SASEGT. Trimming shortened V by 5 bases and J by 11 bases, and 10 bases separated the two germline ends. The CDR3 sequence: CASSLRATPLHF. The CDR3 bases are TGTGCCAGCAGTTTACGCGCTACACCCCTCCACTTT.

This clonotype showed up just a few times. The rearrangement uses TRBV7-9 and TRBJ1-1; 9 bases match TRBD1. In germline, CDR1 is SEHNR, CDR2 FQNEAQ (reference sequence). The V gene end was trimmed by 7 bases and the J gene end by 4 bases; junction bases not matched to a gene: 7. The CDR3 runs to 14 residues. CDR3 sequence: CASTAKTGGTEAFF. CDR3 coding DNA: TGTGCCAGCACCGCTAAGACAGGGGGCACTGAAGCTTTCTTT.

CDR3 bases: TGTGCCAGCAGACCCACAGGGAGAAGGGGACCGAACACTGAAGCTTTCTTT. It specifies CASRPTGRRGPNTEAFF. V and J are TRBV6-1 and TRBJ1-1; maybe TRBD1 (6 bases). The CDR3 is made up of 17 amino acids. V was shortened by 6 bases and J by 1 base, with 21 bases between the two germline ends. CDR1 is MNHNS and CDR2 is SASEGT in the germline V gene.

There are a few counts of this clonotype. J is TRBJ2-1 and V is TRBV12-3 or TRBV12-4; 8 bases fit TRBD2. V lost 5 bases and J lost 10; bases outside the gene matches: 4. The CDR3 length is 12 residues. The CDR3 nucleotides are TGTGCCAGCAGTGCCCGACTAGCGGAGCAGTTCTTC. This translates into CASSARLAEQFF.

This clonotype was seen at least ten times. V and J are TRBV29-1 and TRBJ1-1; tentatively, D is TRBD1 (6 bases). Germline V lookup: CDR1 SQVTM, CDR2 ANQGSEA. Trimming took 0 bases from V and 7 from J, leaving 27 bases between them. This CDR3 has 18 residues. The CDR3 bases are TGCAGCGTTGAAGATCGGGAGTTGACACAGGGTATGTGGGGTGAAGCTTTCTTT. Residues: CSVEDRELTQGMWGEAFF.

The chain employs TRBV5-1 and TRBJ1-5; unclear D gene. The germline V gene encodes CDR1 SGHRS and CDR2 YFSETQ. V lost 4 bases and J 5 bases, leaving 10 bases between the germline ends. The CDR3 has 13 residues. CDR3 in amino acids: CASSLKIYQPQHF. CDR3 coding DNA: TGCGCCAGCAGCCTAAAAATTTATCAGCCCCAGCATTTT.

At least ten counts were recorded for this clonotype. This chain connects TRBV5-1 to TRBJ2-3; 7 bases map to TRBD2. The CDR3 covers 14 residues. J lost 2 bases, V lost 5 bases, and 5 bases had no gene match. The V gene's germline CDR1 is SGHRS and CDR2 YFSETQ. CDR3 loop: CASRSGTNTDTQYF. Written as DNA, the CDR3 is TGCGCCAGCAGGTCCGGGACTAACACAGATACGCAGTATTTT.

This clonotype was recorded once. The chain links TRBV5-1 to TRBJ2-7, with D possibly matching TRBD2 (6 bases). Germline V gene sequence: CDR1 SGHRS, CDR2 YFSETQ. Trimming pared 4 bases from V and 3 bases from J, leaving 14 bases between. CDR3 size: 14 residues. CDR3 DNA: TGCGCCAGCAGCCCGGGCGGCGGGAACTACGAGCAGTACTTC. This encodes CASSPGGGNYEQYF.

The rearrangement uses TRBV3-1 and TRBJ2-5; 7 bases are a match to TRBD2. J was trimmed by 7 bases and V by 0 bases; bases with no gene match: 5. CDR1 and CDR2 from the germline V gene are LGHDT and YNNKEL (reference sequence). This CDR3 has 14 residues. The CDR3 region is CASSQDLAGVTQYF. The CDR3 DNA is TGTGCCAGCAGCCAAGATCTCGCGGGGGTGACCCAGTACTTC.

This chain connects TRBV7-3 to TRBJ2-1, with 9 positions matching TRBD1. This CDR3 contains 15 residues. Losses at the gene ends were 4 bases for V and 8 bases for J; bases not matched to a gene: 9. Germline V gene lookup returns CDR1 SGHTA and CDR2 FQGTGA. The CDR3 DNA follows: TGTGCCAGCAGCTCCACAGGGGGCTCCTTGGATGAGCAGTTCTTC. Amino acid sequence: CASSSTGGSLDEQFF.

The table lists this clonotype with a few counts. The chain employs TRBV6-1 and TRBJ1-4; D remains ambiguous. The V end lost 8 bases, the J end lost 7 bases, and 14 bases lay between the germline ends. The CDR3 contains 13 residues. In germline, CDR1 is MNHNS, CDR2 SASEGT. CDR3 bases: TGTGCCAGCGAGGTGGGAGGGAGTGAAAAACTGTTTTTT. Translation: CASEVGGSEKLFF.

This clonotype was detected ten times or more. The genes are TRBV3-1 and TRBJ2-1; 7 nucleotides agree with TRBD1. The CDR3 is 14 amino acids. V was pared by 4 bases and J by 8 bases, with 8 bases of the junction left unmatched. Germline loops: CDR1 LGHDT, CDR2 YNNKEL (reference sequence). Here the CDR3 reads CASSPLGGTDEQFF. For the CDR3, the DNA is TGTGCCAGCAGCCCTTTAGGGGGCACGGATGAGCAGTTCTTC.

The chain employs TRBV11-2 and TRBJ2-3; no firm D call. Germline V CDR1 and CDR2: SGHAT, FQNNGV. The CDR3 sequence is 12 residues long. Between the trimmed V and J ends, which lost 3 bases and 5 bases, there was a span of 6 bases. The CDR3 loop is CASSFFEDTQYF. The CDR3 DNA reads TGTGCCAGCAGCTTCTTTGAAGATACGCAGTATTTT.

This clonotype was detected a few times. The chain links TRBV6-1 to TRBJ2-7; 7 bases match TRBD2. The J segment lost 0 bases and the V segment lost 6 bases, leaving 8 bases of the junction unmatched. Germline V lookup: CDR1 MNHNS, CDR2 SASEGT. This CDR3 is 15 amino acids long. The CDR3: CASSKGLKASYEQYF. DNA for the CDR3: TGTGCCAGCAGCAAGGGACTAAAGGCCTCCTACGAGCAGTACTTC.

This chain uses TRBV12-3 or TRBV12-4 with TRBJ1-5; possible D gene TRBD1, 6 bases. Trimming left V 6 bases short and J 0 bases short, with 18 bases between. CDR3 size: 17 residues. CDR3 residues: CASSPGSQGYSNQPQHF. CDR3 DNA: TGTGCCAGCAGCCCCGGCAGCCAGGGGTATAGCAATCAGCCCCAGCATTTT.

This clonotype was observed a few times. The chain combines TRBV15 with TRBJ1-2; D gene unclear. This CDR3 comprises 13 residues. CDR1 is LNHNV and CDR2 is YYDKDF in the germline V gene (reference sequence). V lost 3 bases and J 4 bases, leaving 9 bases between the germline ends. The DNA of the CDR3 is TGTGCCACCAGCAGTAGTCTATTCTATGGCTACACCTTC. This translates into CATSSSLFYGYTF. The full variable domain, its missing parts supplied by reference TRBV15 and TRBJ1-2, is DAMVIQNPRYQVTQFGKPVTLSCSQTLNHNVMYWYQQKSSQAPKLLFHYYDKDFNNEADTPDNFQSRRPNTSFCFLDIRSPGLGDTAMYLCATSSSLFYGYTFGSGTRLTVV.

This clonotype has only a few counts. The chain joins TRBV12-3 or TRBV12-4 to TRBJ2-7; no clear D gene. The CDR3 is 15 amino acids. V lost 7 bases to trimming and J lost 3 bases, with 19 bases between them. CDR3 in DNA: TGTGCCAGCAACGACCGCTTGAGGAGCCACTACGAGCAGTACTTC. Amino acid sequence: CASNDRLRSHYEQYF.

This clonotype was picked up a small number of times. The CDR3 bases are TGTGCCAGCTCGGGACTAGCGGGAGATTACACAGATACGCAGTATTTT. This sequence encodes CASSGLAGDYTDTQYF. This chain uses TRBV7-9 with TRBJ2-3; 14 bases fit TRBD2. In germline, CDR1 is SEHNR, CDR2 FQNEAQ (reference sequence). J gave up 2 bases and V 8 bases, and 6 bases lay outside the gene matches. The CDR3 runs to 16 residues. Combining the CDR3 with reference TRBV7-9 and TRBJ2-3 gives the whole variable domain DTGVSQNPRHKITKRGQNVTFRCDPISEHNRLYWYRQTLGQGPEFLTYFQNEAQLEKSRLLSDRFSAERPKGSFSTLEIQRTEQGDSAMYLCASSGLAGDYTDTQYFGPGTRLTVL.

This clonotype was recorded many times. V and J are TRBV7-6 and TRBJ2-2; weak D call: TRBD2 (6 bases). Trimming took off 5 bases at V and 7 bases at J, with 17 bases between the two ends. CDR3 size: 15 residues. Per the germline V gene, CDR1 is SGHVS and CDR2 is FNYEAQ. CDR3 coding DNA: TGTGCCAGCAGCCCTGGAATACTAGCAGGCGGGGAGCTGTTTTTT. The encoded protein is CASSPGILAGGELFF.

This clonotype was picked up a small number of times. The V and J genes are TRBV6-5 and TRBJ2-1; no firm D call. V was cut by 0 bases and J by 3 bases, with 6 bases left in between. The CDR3 consists of 14 residues. Germline V gene sequence: CDR1 MNHEY, CDR2 SVGAGI. The CDR3 sequence is CASSYSAVYNEQFF. DNA for the CDR3: TGTGCCAGCAGTTACTCGGCAGTCTACAATGAGCAGTTCTTC.

This sequence joins TRBV5-5 and TRBJ2-7; D may be TRBD1 (5 bases). The CDR3 runs 16 residues. Germline CDR1 is SGHKS and CDR2 is YYEKEE (reference sequence). With 2 bases removed from V and 3 bases from J, the gap between germline ends came to 18 bases. The CDR3 sequence: CASSFGETAEIYEQYF. Written as DNA, the CDR3 is TGTGCCAGCAGCTTCGGCGAGACAGCTGAGATCTACGAGCAGTACTTC.

Comments on this clonotype: A much larger clone sits a single nucleotide away, making a read error possible. The chain's CDR3 is CASSFHEQYF. The CDR3, as DNA: TGTGCCAGCAGTTTCCACGAGCAGTACTTC. The chain links TRBV12-3 or TRBV12-4 to TRBJ2-7; the D is unclear. Trimming removed 3 bases at V and 5 bases at J, with 2 bases between. CDR3 length: 10 residues.

The genes are TRBV12-3 or TRBV12-4 and TRBJ1-5; maybe TRBD1 (6 bases). The CDR3 is 15 residues long. Between the trimmed V and J ends, which lost 5 bases and 2 bases, there was a span of 13 bases. The DNA for the CDR3 is TGTGCCAGCAGTAATCCAGGGGTAGGCAATCAGCCCCAGCATTTT. Translated: CASSNPGVGNQPQHF.

This clonotype occurred a few times. The chain employs TRBV12-3 or TRBV12-4 and TRBJ2-5; tentative D call: TRBD2 (5 bases). The V end was cut by 4 bases, the J end by 2 bases, with 17 bases between. This CDR3 is 16 amino acids long. The CDR3 protein is CASSSQFSSRQETQYF. The CDR3 region has the DNA TGTGCCAGCAGTTCGCAATTCTCTAGCCGGCAAGAGACCCAGTACTTC.

This clonotype was counted only a few times. This chain uses TRBV4-2 with TRBJ2-6; TRBD1 might be the D (5 bases). This CDR3 has 19 amino acids. The ends were cut back, 1 base at V and 2 bases at J, with 18 bases in the middle. From germline, CDR1 is LGHNA and CDR2 YNFKEQ. CDR3 residues: CASSQAPEGGRAGANVLTF. CDR3 DNA sequence: TGTGCCAGCAGCCAAGCCCCGGAAGGTGGCAGGGCTGGGGCCAACGTCCTGACTTTC.

V and J are TRBV13 and TRBJ1-1; D perhaps matches TRBD1 (5 bases). The V and J ends lost 5 bases and 3 bases respectively, with 16 bases between them. Germline V gives CDR1 PRHDT, CDR2 FYEKMQ (reference sequence). The CDR3 is made up of 15 amino acids. Here the CDR3 reads CASSNLGQGDTEAFF. Written as DNA, the CDR3 is TGTGCCAGCAGCAACCTCGGGCAGGGCGACACTGAAGCTTTCTTT.